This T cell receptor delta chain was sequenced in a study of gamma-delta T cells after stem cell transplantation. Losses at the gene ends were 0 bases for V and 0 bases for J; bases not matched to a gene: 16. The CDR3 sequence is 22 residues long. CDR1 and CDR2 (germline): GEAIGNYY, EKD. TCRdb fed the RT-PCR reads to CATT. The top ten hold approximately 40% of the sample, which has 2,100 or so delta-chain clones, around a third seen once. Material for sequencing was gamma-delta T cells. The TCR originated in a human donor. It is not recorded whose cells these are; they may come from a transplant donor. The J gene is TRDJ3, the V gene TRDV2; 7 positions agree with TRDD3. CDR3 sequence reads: CACDTVGIGGPEGSWDTRQMFF. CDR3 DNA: TGTGCCTGTGACACCGTCGGCATTGGGGGACCCGAAGGCTCCTGGGACACCCGACAGATGTTTTTC.